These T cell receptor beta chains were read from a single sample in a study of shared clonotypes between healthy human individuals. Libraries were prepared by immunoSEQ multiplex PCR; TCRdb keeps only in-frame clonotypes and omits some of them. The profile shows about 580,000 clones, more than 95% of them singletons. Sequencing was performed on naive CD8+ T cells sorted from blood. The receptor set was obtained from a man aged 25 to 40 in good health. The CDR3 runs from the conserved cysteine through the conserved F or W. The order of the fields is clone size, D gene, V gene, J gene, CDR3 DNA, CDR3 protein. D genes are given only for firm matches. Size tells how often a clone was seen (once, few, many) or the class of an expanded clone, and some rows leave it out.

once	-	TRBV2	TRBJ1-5	TGTGCCAGCAGTGAAGCGCAGGGTTCTCAGCCCCAGCATTTT	CASSEAQGSQPQHF
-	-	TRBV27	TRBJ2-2	TGTGCCAGCAGTCACAGGACAGTGAACACCGGGGAGCTGTTTTTT	CASSHRTVNTGELFF
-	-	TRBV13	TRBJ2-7	TGTGCCAGCAGCTTTGGAGGGGATAAGGTCTTC	CASSFGGDKVF
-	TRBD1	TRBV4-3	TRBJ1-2	TGCGCCAGCAGCCAAGCCGGGACAGGGAATCGCCCGGGCTACACCTTC	CASSQAGTGNRPGYTF
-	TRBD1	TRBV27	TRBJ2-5	TGTGCCAGCAGTTTAGTGACAGGGAAGCAAGAGACCCAGTACTTC	CASSLVTGKQETQYF
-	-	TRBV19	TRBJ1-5	TGTGCCAGTAGTATAGATCGGGGTCAGCCCCAGCATTTT	CASSIDRGQPQHF
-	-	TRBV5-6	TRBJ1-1	TGTGCCAGCAGCCCCTACTCCCTTGGCACTGAAGCTTTCTTT	CASSPYSLGTEAFF
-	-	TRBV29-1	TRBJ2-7	TGCAGCGTAACCCAGGGTGCCTACGAGCAGTACTTC	CSVTQGAYEQYF
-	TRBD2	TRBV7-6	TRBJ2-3	TGTGCCAGCAGCTTAGGGAATCGGGCTAGCGGGGCTCTTAATACGCAGTATTTT	CASSLGNRASGALNTQYF
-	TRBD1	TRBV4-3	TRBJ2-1	TGCGCCAGCAGCGGGGGACAGGAAATCTACAATGAGCAGTTCTTC	CASSGGQEIYNEQFF
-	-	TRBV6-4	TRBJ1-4	TGTGCCAGCAGTAACAGGGCCTGGAATGAAAAACTGTTTTTT	CASSNRAWNEKLFF
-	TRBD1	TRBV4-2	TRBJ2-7	TGTGCCAGCAGCCTTGGGACAGTCTACGAGCAGTACTTC	CASSLGTVYEQYF
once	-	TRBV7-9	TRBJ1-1	TGTGCCAGCAGCTCTTGGACAAGAACAGTCACTGAAGCTTTCTTT	CASSSWTRTVTEAFF